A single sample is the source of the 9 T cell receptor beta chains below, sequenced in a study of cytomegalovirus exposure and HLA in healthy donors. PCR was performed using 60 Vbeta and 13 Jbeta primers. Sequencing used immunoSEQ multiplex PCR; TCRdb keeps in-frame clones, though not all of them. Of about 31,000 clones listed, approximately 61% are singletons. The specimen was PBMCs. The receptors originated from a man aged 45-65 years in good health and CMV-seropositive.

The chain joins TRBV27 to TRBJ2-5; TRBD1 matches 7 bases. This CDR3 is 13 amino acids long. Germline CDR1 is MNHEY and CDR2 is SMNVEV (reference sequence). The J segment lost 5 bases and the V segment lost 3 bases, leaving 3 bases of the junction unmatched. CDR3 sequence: CASSLRGLETQYF. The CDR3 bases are TGTGCCAGCAGTTTGAGGGGGCTGGAGACCCAGTACTTC.

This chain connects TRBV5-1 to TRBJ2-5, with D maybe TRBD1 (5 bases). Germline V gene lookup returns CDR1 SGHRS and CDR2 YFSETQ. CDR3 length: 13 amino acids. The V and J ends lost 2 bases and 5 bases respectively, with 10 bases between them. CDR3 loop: CASSFSGSETQYF. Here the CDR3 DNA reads TGCGCCAGCAGCTTTTCAGGGTCGGAGACCCAGTACTTC.

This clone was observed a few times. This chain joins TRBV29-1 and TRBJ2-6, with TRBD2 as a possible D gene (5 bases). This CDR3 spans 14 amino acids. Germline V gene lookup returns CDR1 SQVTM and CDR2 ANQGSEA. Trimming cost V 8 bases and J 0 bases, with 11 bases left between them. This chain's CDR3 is CSFTGSSGANVLTF. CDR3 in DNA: TGCAGCTTTACGGGGTCCTCTGGGGCCAACGTCCTGACTTTC.

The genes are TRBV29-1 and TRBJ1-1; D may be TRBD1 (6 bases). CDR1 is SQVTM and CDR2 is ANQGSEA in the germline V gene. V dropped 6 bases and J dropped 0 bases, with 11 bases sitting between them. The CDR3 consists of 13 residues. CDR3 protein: CSVAGTLNTEAFF. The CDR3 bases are TGCAGCGTGGCCGGGACATTGAACACTGAAGCTTTCTTT.

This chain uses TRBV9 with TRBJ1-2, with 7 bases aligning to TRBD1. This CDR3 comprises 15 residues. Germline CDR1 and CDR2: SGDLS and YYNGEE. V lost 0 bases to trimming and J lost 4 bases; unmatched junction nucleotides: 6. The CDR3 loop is CASSVALDRLYGYTF. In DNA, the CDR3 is TGTGCCAGCAGCGTAGCTCTGGACAGGCTCTATGGCTACACCTTC.

The CDR3 DNA reads as TGTGCCTCCCGGGACAGGGGGCGAAGCCCCAGCTATGGCTACACCTTC. Its translation is CASRDRGRSPSYGYTF. The V gene is TRBV30, the J gene TRBJ1-2, with 12 bases aligning to TRBD1. J lost 4 bases, V lost 7 bases, and 13 bases had no gene match. This CDR3 contains 16 residues. CDR1 is GTSNPN and CDR2 is SVGIG in the germline V gene (reference sequence).

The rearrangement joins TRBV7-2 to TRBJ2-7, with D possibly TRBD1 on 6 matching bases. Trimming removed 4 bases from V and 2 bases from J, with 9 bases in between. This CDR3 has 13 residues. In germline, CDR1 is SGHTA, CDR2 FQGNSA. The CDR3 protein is CASSSYRAYEQYF. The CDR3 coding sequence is TGTGCCAGCAGCTCCTACAGGGCCTACGAGCAGTACTTC.

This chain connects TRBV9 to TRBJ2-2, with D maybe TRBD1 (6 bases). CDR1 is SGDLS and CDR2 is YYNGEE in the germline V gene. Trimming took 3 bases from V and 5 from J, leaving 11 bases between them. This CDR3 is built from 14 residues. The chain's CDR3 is CASSARQVTGELFF. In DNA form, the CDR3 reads TGTGCCAGCAGCGCTAGACAGGTAACCGGGGAGCTGTTTTTT.

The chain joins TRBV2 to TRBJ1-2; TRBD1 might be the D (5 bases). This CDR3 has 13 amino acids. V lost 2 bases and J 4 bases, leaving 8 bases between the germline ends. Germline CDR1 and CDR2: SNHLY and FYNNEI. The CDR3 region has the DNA TGTGCCAGCAGTGAACGCGGGGGCTATGGCTACACCTTC. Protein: CASSERGGYGYTF.